The present T cell receptor beta chain was sequenced within a study of blood T cell repertoires in COVID-19. Produced via immunoSEQ multiplex PCR; TCRdb's table is partial and in-frame only. The sample lists roughly 75,000 clones; about 74% were seen once. This CDR3 is built from 14 residues. CDR1 and CDR2 (germline): ENHRY, SYGVKD. V was cut by 10 bases and J by 3 bases, with 19 bases left in between. This clone was found a few times. Sequenced sample: peripheral blood. The rearrangement uses TRBV10-3 and TRBJ2-7, with TRBD1 as a possible D gene (6 bases). The receptor was derived from a human donor with acute or convalescent COVID-19. The donor label of this sample is uncertain. The CDR3 sequence is CATVGTDRVYEQYF. The CDR3 bases are TGTGCCACCGTTGGAACGGACAGAGTCTACGAGCAGTACTTC.